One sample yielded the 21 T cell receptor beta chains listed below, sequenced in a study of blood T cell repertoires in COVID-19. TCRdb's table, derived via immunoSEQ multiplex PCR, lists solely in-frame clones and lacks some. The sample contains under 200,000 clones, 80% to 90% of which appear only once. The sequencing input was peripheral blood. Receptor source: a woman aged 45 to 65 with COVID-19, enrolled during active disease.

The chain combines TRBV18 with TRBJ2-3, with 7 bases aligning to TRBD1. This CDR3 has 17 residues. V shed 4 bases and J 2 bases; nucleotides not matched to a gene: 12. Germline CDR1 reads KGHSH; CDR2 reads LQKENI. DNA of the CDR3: TGTGCCAGCTCACTAAATTCCGGGACAGACTACACAGATACGCAGTATTTT. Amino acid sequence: CASSLNSGTDYTDTQYF.

The CDR3: CASSPSADGLRGYTF. The CDR3 bases are TGTGCCAGCAGCCCCAGTGCGGACGGACTGAGAGGCTACACCTTC. The gene calls are TRBV7-3 and TRBJ1-2; D is unclear. The length of the CDR3 is 15 residues. The V and J ends lost 5 bases and 8 bases respectively, with 21 bases between them. Germline lookup yields CDR1 SGHTA and CDR2 FQGTGA.

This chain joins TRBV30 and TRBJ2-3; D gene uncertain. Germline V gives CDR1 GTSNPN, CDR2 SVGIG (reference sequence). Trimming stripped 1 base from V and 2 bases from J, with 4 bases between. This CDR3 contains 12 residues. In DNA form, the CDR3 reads TGTGCCTGGAGTGACTACACAGATACGCAGTATTTT. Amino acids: CAWSDYTDTQYF.

This chain's CDR3 is CASRRTENTEAFF. The DNA for the CDR3 is TGTGCCAGCAGGCGAACAGAAAACACTGAAGCTTTCTTT. V gene TRBV3-1 (or the pseudogene TRBV3-2) combines with J gene TRBJ1-1; no definite D call. The CDR3 runs 13 residues. Germline assignment: CDR1 LGHDT and CDR2 YNNKEL (reference sequence). Deletions cut 6 bases from V and 2 bases from J, with 10 bases between.

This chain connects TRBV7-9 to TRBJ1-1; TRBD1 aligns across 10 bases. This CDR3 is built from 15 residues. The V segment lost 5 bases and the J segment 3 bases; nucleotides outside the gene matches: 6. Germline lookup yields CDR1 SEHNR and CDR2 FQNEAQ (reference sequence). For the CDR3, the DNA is TGTGCCAGCAGCACACCCGGGACAGGGGACACTGAAGCTTTCTTT. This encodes CASSTPGTGDTEAFF.

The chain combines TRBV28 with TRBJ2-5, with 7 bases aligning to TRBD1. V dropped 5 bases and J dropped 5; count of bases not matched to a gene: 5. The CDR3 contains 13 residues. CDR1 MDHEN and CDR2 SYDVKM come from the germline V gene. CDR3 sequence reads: CASSTRQGETQYF. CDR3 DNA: TGTGCCAGCAGTACACGACAGGGTGAGACCCAGTACTTC.

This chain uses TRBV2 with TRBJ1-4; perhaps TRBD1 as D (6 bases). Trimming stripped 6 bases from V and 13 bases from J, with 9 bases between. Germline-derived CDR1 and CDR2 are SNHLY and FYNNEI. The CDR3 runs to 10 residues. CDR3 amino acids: CASRDSSLFF. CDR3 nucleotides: TGTGCCAGCAGGGACAGCTCACTGTTTTTT. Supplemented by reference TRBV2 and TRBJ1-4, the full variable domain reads EPEVTQTPSHQVTQMGQEVILRCVPISNHLYFYWYRQILGQKVEFLVSFYNNEISEKSEIFDDQFSVERPDGSNFTLKIRSTKLEDSAMYFCASRDSSLFFGSGTQLSVL.

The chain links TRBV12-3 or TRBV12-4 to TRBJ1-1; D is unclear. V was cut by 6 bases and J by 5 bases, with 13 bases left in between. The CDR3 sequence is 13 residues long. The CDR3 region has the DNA TGTGCCAGCAGAACCGGGATCGTGACTGAAGCTTTCTTT. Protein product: CASRTGIVTEAFF.

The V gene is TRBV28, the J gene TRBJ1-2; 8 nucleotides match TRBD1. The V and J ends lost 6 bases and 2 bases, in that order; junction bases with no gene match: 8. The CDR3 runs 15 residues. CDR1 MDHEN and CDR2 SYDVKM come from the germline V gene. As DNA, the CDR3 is TGTGCCAGCAGCCCAGGGACAGGAGCGAACTATGGCTACACCTTC. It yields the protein CASSPGTGANYGYTF.

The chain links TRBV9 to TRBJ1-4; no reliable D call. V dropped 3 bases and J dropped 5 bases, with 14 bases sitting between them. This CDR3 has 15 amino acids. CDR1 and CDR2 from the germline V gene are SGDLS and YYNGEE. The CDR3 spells CASSDGEEGNEKLFF. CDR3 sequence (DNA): TGTGCCAGCAGCGATGGGGAGGAAGGAAATGAAAAACTGTTTTTT.

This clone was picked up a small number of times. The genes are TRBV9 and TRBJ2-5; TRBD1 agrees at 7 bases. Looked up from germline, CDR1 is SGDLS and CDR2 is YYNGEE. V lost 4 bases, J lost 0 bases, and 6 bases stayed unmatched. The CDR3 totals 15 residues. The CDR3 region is CASSFAGTDQETQYF. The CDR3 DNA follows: TGTGCCAGCAGCTTCGCCGGGACAGACCAAGAGACCCAGTACTTC.

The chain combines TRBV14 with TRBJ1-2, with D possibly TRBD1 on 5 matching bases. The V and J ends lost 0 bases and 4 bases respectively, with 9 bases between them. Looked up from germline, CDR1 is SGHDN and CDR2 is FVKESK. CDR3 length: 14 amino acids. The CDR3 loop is CASSQEAGVYGYTF. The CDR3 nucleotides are TGTGCCAGCAGCCAAGAGGCGGGGGTCTATGGCTACACCTTC.

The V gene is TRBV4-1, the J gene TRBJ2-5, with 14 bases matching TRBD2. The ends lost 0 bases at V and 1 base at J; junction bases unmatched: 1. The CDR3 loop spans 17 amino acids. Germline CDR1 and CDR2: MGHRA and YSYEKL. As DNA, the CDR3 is TGCGCCAGCAGCCAAGATGGGACTAGCGGGGGCCAAGAGACCCAGTACTTC. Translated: CASSQDGTSGGQETQYF.

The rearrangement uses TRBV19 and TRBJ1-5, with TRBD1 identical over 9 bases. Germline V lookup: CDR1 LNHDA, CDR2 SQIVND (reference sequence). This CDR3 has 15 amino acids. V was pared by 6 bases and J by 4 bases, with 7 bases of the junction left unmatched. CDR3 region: CASRRLGTGNQPQHF. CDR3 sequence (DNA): TGTGCCAGTAGGCGTTTGGGGACAGGGAATCAGCCCCAGCATTTT.

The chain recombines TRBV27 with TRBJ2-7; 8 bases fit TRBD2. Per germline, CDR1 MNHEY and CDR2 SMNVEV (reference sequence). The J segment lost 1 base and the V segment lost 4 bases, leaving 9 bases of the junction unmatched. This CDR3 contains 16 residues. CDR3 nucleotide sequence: TGTGCCAGCAGTTACGACGGGAGGGTGAGTTCCTACGAGCAGTACTTC. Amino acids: CASSYDGRVSSYEQYF.

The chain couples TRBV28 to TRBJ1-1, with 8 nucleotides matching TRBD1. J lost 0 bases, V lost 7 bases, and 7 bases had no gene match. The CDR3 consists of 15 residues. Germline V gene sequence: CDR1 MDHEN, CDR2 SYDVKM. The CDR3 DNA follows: TGTGCCAGCAATCCCAGGGGGCTCGTGAACACTGAAGCTTTCTTT. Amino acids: CASNPRGLVNTEAFF.

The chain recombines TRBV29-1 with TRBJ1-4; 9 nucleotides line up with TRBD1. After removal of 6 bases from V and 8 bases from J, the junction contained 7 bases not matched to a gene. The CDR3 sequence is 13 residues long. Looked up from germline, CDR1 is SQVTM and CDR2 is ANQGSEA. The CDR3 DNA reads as TGCAGCGTCCTACAGGGGGCCGGAGAAAAACTGTTTTTT. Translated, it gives CSVLQGAGEKLFF.

The CDR3 sequence is CASSQTGWSTEAFF. For the CDR3, the DNA is TGTGCCAGCAGCCAAACAGGGTGGTCCACTGAAGCTTTCTTT. The V and J genes are TRBV7-2 and TRBJ1-1; maybe TRBD1 (6 bases). Trimming took 5 bases from V and 4 from J, leaving 14 bases between them. This CDR3 is 14 amino acids long. Germline V gene sequence: CDR1 SGHTA, CDR2 FQGNSA.

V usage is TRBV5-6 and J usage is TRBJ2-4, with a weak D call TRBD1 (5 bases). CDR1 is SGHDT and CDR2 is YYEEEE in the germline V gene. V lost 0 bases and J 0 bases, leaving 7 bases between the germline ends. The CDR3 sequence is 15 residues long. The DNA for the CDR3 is TGTGCCAGCAGCTTGGACAGGTTAGCCAAAAACATTCAGTACTTC. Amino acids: CASSLDRLAKNIQYF.

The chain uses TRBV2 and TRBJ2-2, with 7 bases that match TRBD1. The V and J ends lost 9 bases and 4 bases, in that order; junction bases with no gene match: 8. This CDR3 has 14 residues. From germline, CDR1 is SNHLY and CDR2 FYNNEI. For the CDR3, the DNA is TGTGCCAGTAACCGACAGGGTGGCACCGGGGAGCTGTTTTTT. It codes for CASNRQGGTGELFF.

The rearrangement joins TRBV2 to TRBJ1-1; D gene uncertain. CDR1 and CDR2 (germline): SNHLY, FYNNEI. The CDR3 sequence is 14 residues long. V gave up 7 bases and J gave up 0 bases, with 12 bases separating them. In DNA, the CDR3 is TGTGCCAGCAAACGGGAGCTATTGAACACTGAAGCTTTCTTT. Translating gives CASKRELLNTEAFF.